Each of the 22 T cell receptor beta chains below was sequenced from the same sample in a study of shared clonotypes between healthy human individuals. Sequenced by immunoSEQ multiplex PCR; TCRdb stores in-frame clones only, minus some. The sample contains about 800,000 clones, about 96% of which appear only once. The naive CD8 population came from CD45RO-negative cells selected for CCR7, without terminally differentiated effector memory CD45RA+ cells. The sample consisted of naive CD8+ T cells sorted from blood. These receptor sequences come from a man aged 25-45 years in good health.

The CDR3 region is CASSYTARSGSGTGELFF. CDR3 DNA: TGTGCCAGCAGCTACACCGCCCGGAGCGGGAGCGGAACCGGGGAGCTGTTTTTT. The chain recombines TRBV7-2 with TRBJ2-2; TRBD2 aligns across 8 bases. The CDR3 is made up of 18 amino acids. Germline CDR1 is SGHTA and CDR2 is FQGNSA. Trimming removed 4 bases from V and 5 bases from J; junction bases left unmatched: 15.

V usage is TRBV5-1 and J usage is TRBJ2-7; no clear D. The CDR3 sequence is 13 residues long. V lost 1 base and J lost 2, with 7 bases in between. The germline V gene has CDR1 SGHRS and CDR2 YFSETQ. The CDR3, as DNA: TGCGCCAGCAGCTTGCAGAGCCCCTACGAGCAGTACTTC. Translating it yields CASSLQSPYEQYF.

The chain is built from TRBV18 and TRBJ2-1; 7 bases match TRBD2. V gave up 3 bases and J gave up 5 bases; unmatched junction bases: 10. This CDR3 is 16 amino acids long. Germline V CDR1 and CDR2: KGHSH, LQKENI. CDR3 nucleotides: TGTGCCAGCTCACCTTGGGAGGGAGGATTCGACAATGAGCAGTTCTTC. It encodes CASSPWEGGFDNEQFF.

This chain connects TRBV6-1 to TRBJ2-7; tentatively, D is TRBD1 (6 bases). Trimming shortened V by 0 bases and J by 2 bases, and 14 bases separated the two germline ends. The CDR3 runs 16 residues. Germline loops: CDR1 MNHNS, CDR2 SASEGT. Here the CDR3 reads CASSEALYRETYEQYF. CDR3 bases: TGTGCCAGCAGTGAAGCTCTTTACAGGGAAACCTACGAGCAGTACTTC.

A remark on this clone: Relative to the germline gene, one junction end is altered; a read error may explain this. This chain links TRBV28 with TRBJ2-2, with 9 nucleotides matching TRBD2. This CDR3 region has 17 residues. The V gene's germline CDR1 is MDHEN and CDR2 SYDVKM. This CDR3 reads CASSFRFGGRAPGELFF. The DNA of the CDR3 is TGTGCCAGCAGTTTTCGGTTTGGCGGGAGGGCCCCCGGGGAGCTATTTTTT.

The V call is TRBV4-1, the J call TRBJ2-6, with D possibly being TRBD1 (6 bases). V dropped 5 bases and J dropped 0 bases, with 14 bases sitting between them. Germline assignment: CDR1 MGHRA and CDR2 YSYEKL. This CDR3 is built from 17 residues. CDR3 protein: CASSSRTVLSGANVLTF. The CDR3 coding sequence is TGCGCCAGCAGCTCCCGGACAGTGCTCTCTGGGGCCAACGTCCTGACTTTC.

The chain links TRBV15 to TRBJ2-6; D is ambiguous. There are 14 residues in the CDR3. The ends were cut back, 3 bases at V and 4 bases at J, with 7 bases in the middle. Germline values: CDR1 LNHNV, CDR2 YYDKDF (reference sequence). In nucleotides, the CDR3 is TGTGCCACCAGCAGCGGGTGGGGGGCCAACGTCCTGACTTTC. Its protein is CATSSGWGANVLTF.

The rearrangement links TRBV7-9 to TRBJ2-3; possible D gene TRBD2, 7 bases. The CDR3 length is 18 residues. CDR1 SEHNR and CDR2 FQNEAQ come from the germline V gene (reference sequence). Deletions cut 5 bases from V and 4 bases from J, with 25 bases between. The chain's CDR3 is CASSPLWGAGVSSDTQYF. The CDR3 DNA sequence: TGTGCCAGCAGCCCCCTATGGGGGGCGGGAGTCTCCTCAGATACGCAGTATTTT.

This clone was observed once. The rearrangement joins TRBV5-6 to TRBJ2-3; no clear D. V was trimmed by 1 base and J by 3 bases, leaving 12 bases between them. This CDR3 is 15 amino acids long. CDR1 is SGHDT, CDR2 YYEEEE, per germline. The CDR3 loop reads CASSLSGIFTDTQYF. The CDR3 region has the DNA TGTGCCAGCAGCTTGAGTGGCATTTTTACAGATACGCAGTATTTT. Drawing the rest from reference TRBV5-6 and TRBJ2-3, the complete variable domain is DAGVTQSPTHLIKTRGQQVTLRCSPKSGHDTVSWYQQALGQGPQFIFQYYEEEERQRGNFPDRFSGHQFPNYSSELNVNALLLGDSALYLCASSLSGIFTDTQYFGPGTRLTVL.

This rearrangement joins TRBV5-6 to TRBJ1-1; perhaps TRBD1 as D (6 bases). The length of the CDR3 is 13 residues. CDR1 is SGHDT and CDR2 is YYEEEE in the germline V gene. Trimming took 5 bases from V and 6 from J, leaving 14 bases between them. Here the CDR3 reads CASSSTGWPEAFF. The DNA of the CDR3 is TGTGCCAGCAGTTCTACAGGGTGGCCTGAAGCTTTCTTT.

The chain joins TRBV5-5 to TRBJ2-1; unclear D gene. Germline V gene lookup returns CDR1 SGHKS and CDR2 YYEKEE (reference sequence). This CDR3 is 11 amino acids long. V was shortened by 0 bases and J by 12 bases, with 7 bases between the two germline ends. The CDR3 region is CASSLATRQFF. CDR3 nucleotides: TGTGCCAGCAGCTTGGCCACCAGGCAGTTCTTC.

V gene TRBV5-5 combines with J gene TRBJ2-7, with D possibly being TRBD2 (6 bases). CDR3 size: 15 residues. Germline V CDR1 and CDR2: SGHKS, YYEKEE (reference sequence). V lost 4 bases, J lost 4 bases, and 18 bases lay in between. The CDR3 DNA follows: TGTGCCAGCAGCGAAGGGACGGTAGCGGCATACGAGCAGTACTTC. Protein sequence: CASSEGTVAAYEQYF.

This clone showed up just once. The chain recombines TRBV29-1 with TRBJ2-2; TRBD2 is a possible D gene (5 bases). With 8 bases removed from V and 3 bases from J, the gap between germline ends came to 16 bases. The CDR3 has 14 residues. Germline V gene lookup returns CDR1 SQVTM and CDR2 ANQGSEA. The CDR3 is CSIQITGYTGELFF. The CDR3 nucleotides are TGCAGCATACAAATAACGGGGTACACCGGGGAGCTGTTTTTT.

The chain recombines TRBV7-9 with TRBJ2-5; TRBD1 agrees at 7 bases. The CDR3 runs to 15 residues. Losses at the gene ends were 5 bases for V and 2 bases for J; bases not matched to a gene: 8. CDR1 and CDR2 from the germline V gene are SEHNR and FQNEAQ (reference sequence). As DNA, the CDR3 is TGTGCCAGCAGCGAAAATGACAGGGATCAAGAGACCCAGTACTTC. Translating it yields CASSENDRDQETQYF.

CDR3 residues: CASSGSTGELFF. The CDR3 DNA is TGTGCCAGCAGCGGAAGCACCGGGGAGCTGTTTTTT. The V call is TRBV11-1, the J call TRBJ2-2; D gene unclear. CDR3 size: 12 residues. Per the germline V gene, CDR1 is SGHAT and CDR2 is FQDESV (reference sequence). Trimming took off 5 bases at V and 4 bases at J, with 5 bases between the two ends.

This clone appeared a single time. The chain has TRBV6-5 and TRBJ2-7, with no clear D. Germline V lookup: CDR1 MNHEY, CDR2 SVGAGI. This CDR3 has 13 amino acids. Deletions cut 7 bases from V and 0 bases from J, with 10 bases between. The CDR3 sequence: CASTGQSSYEQYF. The CDR3 coding sequence is TGTGCCAGCACCGGGCAGAGCTCCTACGAGCAGTACTTC.

This clone was detected only once. V gene TRBV10-2 combines with J gene TRBJ2-7; D may be TRBD2 (6 bases). This CDR3 is 13 amino acids long. V lost 3 bases and J lost 3, with 9 bases in between. Germline CDR1 reads WSHSY; CDR2 reads SAAADI. The CDR3 here is CASSDGGDYEQYF. CDR3 DNA sequence: TGCGCCAGCAGTGACGGCGGGGACTACGAGCAGTACTTC.

This clone was recorded only once. At one boundary the junction diverges from the germline segment, which might be a read error. V gene TRBV11-2 combines with J gene TRBJ1-2; D may be TRBD1 (6 bases). Germline-derived CDR1 and CDR2 are SGHAT and FQNNGV. The length of the CDR3 is 13 residues. CDR3 DNA: TGTACCAGCGGGGACACCGTTGACTATGGCTACACCTTC. It encodes CTSGDTVDYGYTF.

The chain combines TRBV9 with TRBJ2-1; TRBD2 matches 13 bases. V lost 4 bases and J lost 8; bases outside the gene matches: 6. The CDR3 spans 15 residues. CDR1 SGDLS and CDR2 YYNGEE come from the germline V gene. The CDR3 protein is CASSQTSGRGYEQFF. The CDR3 DNA reads TGTGCCAGCAGCCAAACTAGCGGGAGGGGATATGAGCAGTTCTTC.

The CDR3 loop reads CASSALGQGGRDTQYF. For the CDR3, the DNA is TGTGCCAGCAGCGCCCTGGGACAGGGTGGGAGGGATACGCAGTATTTT. The chain carries TRBV9 and TRBJ2-3; 9 nucleotides match TRBD1. Germline CDR1 is SGDLS and CDR2 is YYNGEE. The ends lost 3 bases at V and 6 bases at J; junction bases unmatched: 11. The CDR3 covers 16 residues. The variable domain in full, completed from reference TRBV9 and TRBJ2-3, reads DSGVTQTPKHLITATGQRVTLRCSPRSGDLSVYWYQQSLDQGLQFLIQYYNGEERAKGNILERFSAQQFPDLHSELNLSSLELGDSALYFCASSALGQGGRDTQYFGPGTRLTVL.

The chain joins TRBV19 to TRBJ2-1; TRBD2 matches 13 bases. This CDR3 spans 16 amino acids. Trimming cost V 4 bases and J 8 bases; bases outside gene matches: 8. Germline V lookup: CDR1 LNHDA, CDR2 SQIVND (reference sequence). The CDR3 DNA reads as TGTGCCAGTAGTACCCCGACTAGCGGGAGGTTCGATGAGCAGTTCTTC. Its protein is CASSTPTSGRFDEQFF.

The chain couples TRBV29-1 to TRBJ2-1; no firm D call. CDR3 size: 11 residues. Trimming pared 4 bases from V and 10 bases from J, leaving 11 bases between. Germline CDR1 and CDR2: SQVTM and ANQGSEA. The CDR3 DNA reads as TGCAGCGTTGTAGTAGGAACAGAGCAGTTCTTC. It specifies CSVVVGTEQFF.